The rows below give T cell receptor beta chains drawn from one sample of a study of T cells in tuberculosis. Produced via immunoSEQ multiplex PCR; TCRdb's table is partial and in-frame only. This repertoire shows roughly 45,000 clones, 90% to 95% found once; its top ten account for less than 2%. Input material: PBMCs. Receptor source: a donor between 10 and 35 years old with latent tuberculosis or without tuberculosis infection. Some clones in this sample may be carry-over from other donors' samples. Each CDR3 is given with its conserved first and last residue. Size is stated for part of the rows, as once, few or many counts, or as a class when the clone is expanded.

J gene | V gene | clone size | CDR3 protein
TRBJ2-7 | TRBV7-6 | - | CASSPGQGGEQYF
TRBJ2-7 | TRBV11-2 | - | CASSSYPPLSASSYEQYF
TRBJ1-1 | TRBV6-5 | - | CASSAGTTTEAFF
TRBJ2-1 | TRBV28 | - | CASTPEAYNEQFF
TRBJ2-3 | TRBV7-8 | few | CASSLRKRASTDTQYF
TRBJ2-1 | TRBV28 | - | CASSLVRRGWFF
TRBJ1-1 | TRBV15 | - | CATSRAPRDSIEAFF
TRBJ2-7 | TRBV27 | - | CASSLMRGSEQYF
TRBJ2-1 | TRBV7-2 | - | CASRTGGVDRHEQFF
TRBJ2-5 | TRBV18 | - | CASSPKNPRGYEETQYF
TRBJ2-3 | TRBV5-1 | - | CASSVPRDSADTQYF